The text below deals with one T cell receptor (beta chain). Its antigen is as yet unknown. Other DNA sequences within the sample encode an identical CDR3. The data belong to a study of shared clonotypes between healthy human individuals. Study observations and caveats: Larger estimated richness was generally recorded for naive subsets relative to memory subsets. In a handful of donors, 4.5% to 5.5% of naive CD4 clonotypes appeared in common.

The naive CD8 population came from CD45RO-negative cells selected for CCR7, without terminally differentiated effector memory CD45RA+ cells. The CDR3 runs 13 residues. The V and J ends lost 0 bases and 4 bases respectively, with 4 bases between them. Germline assignment: CDR1 LNHNV and CDR2 YYDKDF (reference sequence). Clones were read by immunoSEQ multiplex PCR, and TCRdb kept only the in-frame ones, dropping some. The sample holds roughly 2,000,000 clones; 85% to 95% are singletons and the top ten take 1.5% to 2%. The sequenced sample was naive CD8+ T cells from PBMCs. The gene calls are TRBV15 and TRBJ2-1; D remains unclear. This sequence was found in a man aged 18 to 29 in good health. Some clones in this sample may be carry-over from other donors' samples. The CDR3 here is CATSRDGYNEQFF. Written as DNA, the CDR3 is TGTGCCACCAGCAGAGATGGGTACAATGAGCAGTTCTTC.